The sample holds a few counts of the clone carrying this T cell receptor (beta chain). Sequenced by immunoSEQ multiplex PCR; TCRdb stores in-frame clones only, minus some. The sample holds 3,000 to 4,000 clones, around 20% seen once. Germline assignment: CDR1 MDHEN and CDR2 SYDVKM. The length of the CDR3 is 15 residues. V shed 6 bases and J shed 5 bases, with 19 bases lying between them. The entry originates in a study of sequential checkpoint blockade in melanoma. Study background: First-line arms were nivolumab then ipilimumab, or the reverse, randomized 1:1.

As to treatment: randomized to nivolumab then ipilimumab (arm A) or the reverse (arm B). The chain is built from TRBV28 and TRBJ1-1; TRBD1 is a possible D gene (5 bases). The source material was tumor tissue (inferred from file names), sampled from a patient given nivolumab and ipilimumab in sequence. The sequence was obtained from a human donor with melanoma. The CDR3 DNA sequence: TGTGCCAGCAGGTTTTACGGGGCCCGGGGGACTGAAGCTTTCTTT. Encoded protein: CASRFYGARGTEAFF.